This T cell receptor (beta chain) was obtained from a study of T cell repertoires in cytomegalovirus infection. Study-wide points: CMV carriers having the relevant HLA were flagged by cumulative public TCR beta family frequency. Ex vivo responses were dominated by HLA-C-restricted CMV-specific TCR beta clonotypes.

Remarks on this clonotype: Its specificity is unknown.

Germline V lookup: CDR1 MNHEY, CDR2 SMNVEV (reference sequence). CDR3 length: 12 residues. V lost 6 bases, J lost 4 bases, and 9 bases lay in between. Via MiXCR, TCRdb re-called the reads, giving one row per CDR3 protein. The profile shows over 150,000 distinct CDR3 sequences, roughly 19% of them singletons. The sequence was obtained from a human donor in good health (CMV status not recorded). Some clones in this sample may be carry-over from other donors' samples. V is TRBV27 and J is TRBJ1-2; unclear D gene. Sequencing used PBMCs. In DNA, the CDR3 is TGTGCCAGCAGAAGCGGCTCCTATGGCTACACCTTC. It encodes CASRSGSYGYTF.